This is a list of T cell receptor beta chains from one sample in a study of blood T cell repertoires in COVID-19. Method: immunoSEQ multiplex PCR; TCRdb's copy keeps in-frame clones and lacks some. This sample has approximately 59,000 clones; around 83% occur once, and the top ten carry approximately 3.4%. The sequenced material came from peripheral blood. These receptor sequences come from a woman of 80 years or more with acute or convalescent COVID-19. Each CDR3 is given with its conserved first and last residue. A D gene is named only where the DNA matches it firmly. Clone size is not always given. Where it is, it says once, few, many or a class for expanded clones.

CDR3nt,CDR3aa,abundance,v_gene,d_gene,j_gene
TGCGCCAGCAGCTTGGTAGGATTTGGCGGGACTGAAGCTTTCTTT,CASSLVGFGGTEAFF,NA,TRBV5-1,NA,TRBJ1-1
TGTGCCAGCAGCGCGGGGTATGAGCAGTTCTTC,CASSAGYEQFF,NA,TRBV9,NA,TRBJ2-1
TGTGCCAGCGCGAGGACGGGGGGCGTAGTCACCATATATTTT,CASARTGGVVTIYF,NA,TRBV7-9,NA,TRBJ1-3
TGTGCCACCGCCCAATGCAAACTAGCGGGAACCTCCTACGAGCAGTACTTC,CATAQCKLAGTSYEQYF,once,TRBV24-1,TRBD2,TRBJ2-7
TGTGCCAGCAGCCCTAGGACAGGGCCTAACTATGGCTACACCTTC,CASSPRTGPNYGYTF,NA,TRBV9,TRBD1,TRBJ1-2
TGTGCCACCAGAGCGGACTTCCACAATGAGCAGTTCTTC,CATRADFHNEQFF,few,TRBV24-1,NA,TRBJ2-1
TGTGCCAGCAGCAAGGACAGGACGTCGGCTTTCTTT,CASSKDRTSAFF,NA,TRBV7-2,TRBD1,TRBJ1-1
TGTGCCAGCAGTTACTCGAGGCAGCCCCAGCATTTT,CASSYSRQPQHF,NA,TRBV6-2/TRBV6-3,NA,TRBJ1-5
TGTGCCAGCAGGGTACGACTAGCGGGAGGAGGTGAGACCCAGTACTTC,CASRVRLAGGGETQYF,NA,TRBV7-3,TRBD2,TRBJ2-5
TGTGCCAGCGGAAGGACAGAAGGGTTCCAAAACACTGAAGCTTTCTTT,CASGRTEGFQNTEAFF,once,TRBV5-6,NA,TRBJ1-1